The rows below give T cell receptor beta chains drawn from one sample of a study of beta chain features in type 1 diabetes. The assay was immunoSEQ multiplex PCR, and TCRdb's table has in-frame clones only and misses some. The table records tens of thousands of clones, about half of them present only once. The specimen was stem cell memory CD4+ T cells from blood. The receptors come from a woman aged 25 to 39 in good health. CDR3s include the opening cysteine and the closing phenylalanine or tryptophan. A D gene is named only where the DNA matches it firmly. Size is stated for part of the rows, as once, few or many counts, or as a class when the clone is expanded.

d_gene,len,j_gene,abundance,v_gene,CDR3aa,CDR3nt
-,15,TRBJ1-4,-,TRBV5-6,CASSIAGPLNEKLFF,TGTGCCAGCAGCATTGCGGGACCACTTAATGAAAAACTGTTTTTT
-,14,TRBJ2-7,few,TRBV7-2,CASSQAPQPYEQYF,TGTGCCAGCAGCCAGGCCCCCCAGCCCTACGAGCAGTACTTC
TRBD1,14,TRBJ1-1,-,TRBV30,CAFTGGSGFAEAFF,TGTGCCTTCACAGGGGGAAGTGGTTTCGCTGAAGCTTTCTTT
TRBD2,15,TRBJ2-3,few,TRBV18,CASSRGTSNGDTQYF,TGTGCCAGCTCACGAGGGACTAGCAACGGAGATACGCAGTATTTT
TRBD2,19,TRBJ2-1,-,TRBV11-2,CASSLDSRASGRVYNEQFF,TGTGCCAGCAGCTTAGATTCACGGGCTAGCGGGAGGGTCTACAATGAGCAGTTCTTC
TRBD1,16,TRBJ2-1,few,TRBV18,CASSPPDRVNNNEQFF,TGTGCCAGCTCACCTCCCGACAGGGTAAATAACAATGAGCAGTTCTTC
TRBD1,16,TRBJ2-3,-,TRBV15,CATSGVRDSRTDTQYF,TGTGCCACCAGCGGAGTTCGGGACAGCCGCACAGATACGCAGTATTTT
TRBD1,15,TRBJ2-7,-,TRBV5-5,CASSSTGTVYYEQYF,TGTGCCAGCAGCTCAACCGGGACAGTCTACTACGAGCAGTACTTC
TRBD1,15,TRBJ2-7,-,TRBV18,CASSLGQVGAYEQYF,TGTGCCAGCTCCCTAGGACAGGTGGGAGCCTACGAGCAGTACTTC
-,15,TRBJ1-1,few,TRBV14,CASSQDSGVGTEAFF,TGTGCCAGCAGCCAAGATTCGGGGGTAGGCACTGAAGCTTTCTTT
-,12,TRBJ2-1,few,TRBV28,CASTPGYNEQFF,TGTGCCAGCACCCCCGGCTACAATGAGCAGTTCTTC
-,15,TRBJ1-4,-,TRBV6-6,CASSGEVGGDEKLFF,TGTGCCAGCAGTGGCGAAGTAGGAGGGGATGAAAAACTGTTTTTT
-,17,TRBJ1-5,-,TRBV30,CAWSGGGGWGGDQPQHF,TGTGCCTGGAGTGGTGGTGGAGGCTGGGGTGGGGATCAGCCCCAGCATTTT
-,15,TRBJ2-2,-,TRBV18,CASSESQGTGGELFF,TGTGCCAGCTCAGAGAGCCAGGGAACAGGCGGGGAGCTGTTTTTT
-,15,TRBJ2-7,once,TRBV4-3,CASSQPMTGTYEQYF,TGCGCCAGCAGCCAACCCATGACGGGAACCTACGAGCAGTACTTC
TRBD2,16,TRBJ2-1,-,TRBV7-3,CASSLNSGRALGEQFF,TGTGCCAGCAGCTTAAATAGCGGGAGGGCCCTCGGTGAGCAGTTCTTC
-,12,TRBJ2-1,-,TRBV6-1,CASSLGGLEQFF,TGTGCCAGCAGTTTGGGGGGATTGGAGCAGTTCTTC
-,15,TRBJ1-4,-,TRBV28,CASSSRDTTNEKLFF,TGTGCCAGCAGTTCTCGGGACACAACTAATGAAAAACTGTTTTTT
-,14,TRBJ2-3,-,TRBV7-2,CASSFAGSTDTQYF,TGTGCCAGCAGCTTTGCGGGATCAACAGATACGCAGTATTTT
-,14,TRBJ2-3,-,TRBV6-5,CASSPDYSTDTQYF,TGTGCCAGCAGTCCGGACTATAGCACAGATACGCAGTATTTT
-,13,TRBJ2-4,few,TRBV7-9,CASSFPGGNIQYF,TGTGCCAGCAGCTTCCCAGGGGGGAACATTCAGTACTTC
-,14,TRBJ1-2,-,TRBV6-4,CASRLDTTNYGYTF,TGTGCCAGCAGATTGGACACGACTAACTATGGCTACACCTTC
-,14,TRBJ1-1,-,TRBV9,CASTNRGENTEAFF,TGTGCCAGCACCAATCGCGGAGAGAACACTGAAGCTTTCTTT
-,12,TRBJ2-7,-,TRBV30,CAWSVTAYEQYF,TGTGCCTGGAGTGTAACAGCCTACGAGCAGTACTTC
TRBD2,15,TRBJ2-1,-,TRBV11-2,CASSALGGTSAEQFF,TGTGCCAGCAGCGCGCTGGGGGGGACTAGCGCTGAGCAGTTCTTC
TRBD2,14,TRBJ2-1,-,TRBV19,CASSPGTSGGEQFF,TGTGCCAGTAGTCCCGGGACTAGCGGGGGCGAGCAGTTCTTC
-,15,TRBJ1-5,-,TRBV5-4,CASSLAGVGNQPQHF,TGTGCCAGCAGCTTGGCGGGGGTCGGCAATCAGCCCCAGCATTTT
TRBD2,16,TRBJ2-3,-,TRBV5-1,CASERGGVGVADTQYF,TGCGCCAGCGAACGGGGGGGGGTTGGAGTCGCAGATACGCAGTATTTT
-,14,TRBJ1-1,-,TRBV30,CAWRDSLRNTEAFF,TGTGCCTGGAGGGACAGCCTGAGAAACACTGAAGCTTTCTTT
TRBD2,17,TRBJ2-1,-,TRBV28,CASSSPHSVGRAHEQFF,TGTGCCAGCAGTTCACCCCATAGTGTCGGGAGGGCCCATGAGCAGTTCTTC
TRBD2,13,TRBJ2-5,few,TRBV6-1,CASRRTSEETQYF,TGTGCCAGCAGACGGACTAGCGAAGAGACCCAGTACTTC
-,15,TRBJ1-5,-,TRBV7-2,CASSLAGRFNQPQHF,TGTGCCAGCAGCTTAGCAGGGAGGTTTAATCAGCCCCAGCATTTT
TRBD2,18,TRBJ2-3,-,TRBV4-1,CASSQDRGGRAPLDTQYF,TGCGCCAGCAGCCAAGACAGGGGCGGGAGGGCCCCGCTAGATACGCAGTATTTT
-,18,TRBJ2-4,-,TRBV2,CASSEMTGLMVAKNIQYF,TGTGCCAGCAGTGAAATGACAGGCCTGATGGTAGCCAAAAACATTCAGTACTTC
TRBD2,13,TRBJ2-1,few,TRBV29-1,CSVERGVRDEQFF,TGCAGCGTTGAGCGGGGGGTGAGGGATGAGCAGTTCTTC
TRBD2,16,TRBJ2-1,-,TRBV7-9,CASSHFLAGVYNEQFF,TGTGCCAGCAGCCACTTTTTAGCGGGGGTCTACAATGAGCAGTTCTTC
-,16,TRBJ1-5,few,TRBV28,CASRPQGFGGNQPQHF,TGTGCCAGCAGACCTCAGGGGTTTGGCGGCAATCAGCCCCAGCATTTT
TRBD2,15,TRBJ2-5,few,TRBV18,CASSPMASGQETQYF,TGTGCCAGCTCACCAATGGCTAGCGGTCAAGAGACCCAGTACTTC
TRBD2,18,TRBJ2-1,few,TRBV25-1,CASSESSSGSFPYNEQFF,TGTGCCAGCAGTGAATCTAGTAGCGGGTCCTTCCCGTACAATGAGCAGTTCTTC
TRBD1,14,TRBJ2-7,-,TRBV19,CASKRDRGSYEQYF,TGTGCCAGTAAAAGGGACAGGGGATCCTACGAGCAGTACTTC
-,16,TRBJ2-1,few,TRBV18,CASSPPASRSYNEQFF,TGTGCCAGCTCACCACCCGCTAGTAGGTCCTACAATGAGCAGTTCTTC
-,15,TRBJ1-5,-,TRBV2,CASSEGASSNQPQHF,TGTGCCAGCAGTGAGGGGGCTTCTAGCAATCAGCCCCAGCATTTT
-,16,TRBJ2-1,once,TRBV6-9,CASRLRVSSSYNEQFF,TGTGCCAGCAGACTCCGAGTATCGAGCTCCTACAATGAGCAGTTCTTC
TRBD2,16,TRBJ2-1,-,TRBV18,CASSPPEAGRRDEQFF,TGTGCCAGCTCACCACCGGAGGCCGGGAGGCGTGATGAGCAGTTCTTC
TRBD2,18,TRBJ2-1,-,TRBV7-6,CASSSGLGGGGPYNEQFF,TGTGCCAGCAGCAGCGGACTAGGAGGTGGGGGTCCTTACAATGAGCAGTTCTTC